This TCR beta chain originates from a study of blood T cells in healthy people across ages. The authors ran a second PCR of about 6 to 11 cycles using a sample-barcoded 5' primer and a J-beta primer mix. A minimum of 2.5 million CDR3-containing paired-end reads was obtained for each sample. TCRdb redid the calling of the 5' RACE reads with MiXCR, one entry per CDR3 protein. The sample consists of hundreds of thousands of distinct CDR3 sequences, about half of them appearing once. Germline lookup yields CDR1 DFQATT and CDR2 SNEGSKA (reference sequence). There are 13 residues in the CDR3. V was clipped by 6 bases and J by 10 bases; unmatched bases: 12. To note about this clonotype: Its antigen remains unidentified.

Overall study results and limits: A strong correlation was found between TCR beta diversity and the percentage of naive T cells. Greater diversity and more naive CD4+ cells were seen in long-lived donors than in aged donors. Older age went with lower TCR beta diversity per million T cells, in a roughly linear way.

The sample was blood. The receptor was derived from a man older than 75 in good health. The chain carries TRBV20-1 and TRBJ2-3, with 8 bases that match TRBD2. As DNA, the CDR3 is TGCAGTGCGCGGGCCCAGCGGGAGTTATCGCAGTATTTT. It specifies CSARAQRELSQYF.